These 25 T cell receptor beta chains were all obtained from the same sample, sequenced in a study of blood T cell repertoires in COVID-19. The method was immunoSEQ multiplex PCR; TCRdb's version includes in-frame clones alone and lacks a portion of them. The sample consists of about 220,000 clones, around 88% of them appearing once. Sequenced material: peripheral blood. The receptors were sampled from a woman aged 25-40 years who had recovered from COVID-19.

The J gene is TRBJ1-1, the V gene TRBV14, with D tentatively TRBD1 (6 bases). V was shortened by 0 bases and J by 5 bases, with 19 bases between the two germline ends. Germline V gene data show CDR1 as SGHDN and CDR2 as FVKESK. The CDR3 covers 17 residues. CDR3 loop: CASSQDRLWGPGTEAFF. The DNA of the CDR3 is TGTGCCAGCAGCCAAGATCGTCTCTGGGGGCCGGGGACTGAAGCTTTCTTT.

This chain links TRBV5-1 with TRBJ2-1, with 10 bases lining up with TRBD1. The J segment lost 3 bases and the V segment lost 0 bases, leaving 0 bases of the junction unmatched. CDR1 and CDR2 from the germline V gene are SGHRS and YFSETQ. CDR3 length: 15 residues. The CDR3 loop reads CASSLGDRGYNEQFF. The CDR3 coding sequence is TGCGCCAGCAGCTTGGGGGACAGGGGCTACAATGAGCAGTTCTTC.

This clone has just a few counts. The chain combines TRBV5-1 with TRBJ2-2, with 9 bases fitting TRBD1. The ends lost 2 bases at V and 4 bases at J; junction bases unmatched: 6. Germline V gene lookup returns CDR1 SGHRS and CDR2 YFSETQ. The CDR3 has 16 amino acids. CDR3 nucleotides: TGCGCCAGCAGCTTACGGGCGACAGGGGGCACCGGGGAGCTGTTTTTT. This translates into CASSLRATGGTGELFF.

The chain employs TRBV9 and TRBJ1-1; the D is unclear. V was trimmed by 6 bases and J by 1 base, leaving 16 bases between them. Germline V gene lookup returns CDR1 SGDLS and CDR2 YYNGEE. This CDR3 is 15 amino acids long. The CDR3 coding sequence is TGTGCCAGCACACCCATGAGGCCGGGGAACACTGAAGCTTTCTTT. It encodes CASTPMRPGNTEAFF. Full variable domain (missing parts from reference TRBV9 and TRBJ1-1): DSGVTQTPKHLITATGQRVTLRCSPRSGDLSVYWYQQSLDQGLQFLIQYYNGEERAKGNILERFSAQQFPDLHSELNLSSLELGDSALYFCASTPMRPGNTEAFFGQGTRLTVV.

This clone was detected only a few times. The J gene is TRBJ2-2, the V gene TRBV6-5, with 7 bases lining up with TRBD1. Germline V gene lookup returns CDR1 MNHEY and CDR2 SVGAGI. V shed 4 bases, J shed 2 bases, and the junction held 4 bases outside the gene matches. The CDR3 is 15 amino acids. CDR3 amino acids: CASSLGDRNTGELFF. As DNA, the CDR3 is TGTGCCAGCAGTTTGGGGGACAGAAACACCGGGGAGCTGTTTTTT.

The chain links TRBV27 to TRBJ1-4; a possible D gene is TRBD1 (6 bases). This CDR3 comprises 14 residues. Per germline, CDR1 MNHEY and CDR2 SMNVEV (reference sequence). V lost 3 bases to trimming and J lost 7 bases, with 12 bases between them. As DNA, the CDR3 is TGTGCCAGCAGTTTCGGACAGAGGGGTGAAAAACTGTTTTTT. Translation gives CASSFGQRGEKLFF. The full variable domain, in which reference TRBV27 and TRBJ1-4 provide the parts outside the CDR3, is EAQVTQNPRYLITVTGKKLTVTCSQNMNHEYMSWYRQDPGLGLRQIYYSMNVEVTDKGDVPEGYKVSRKEKRNFPLILESPSPNQTSLYFCASSFGQRGEKLFFGSGTQLSVL.

This sequence joins TRBV3-1 (or the pseudogene TRBV3-2) and TRBJ2-1, with D possibly matching TRBD1 (6 bases). This CDR3 has 16 residues. Germline V CDR1 and CDR2: LGHDT, YNNKEL (reference sequence). Trimming took off 0 bases at V and 4 bases at J, with 13 bases between the two ends. The CDR3 here is CASSQERTALYNEQFF. CDR3 sequence (DNA): TGTGCCAGCAGCCAAGAAAGGACAGCCCTTTACAATGAGCAGTTCTTC.

V gene TRBV5-4 combines with J gene TRBJ1-5; 7 nucleotides agree with TRBD1. The CDR3 has 14 residues. Germline values: CDR1 SGHNT, CDR2 YYREEE (reference sequence). V lost 0 bases, J lost 5 bases, and 2 bases stayed unmatched. CDR3: CASSLGGGDQPQHF. CDR3 DNA sequence: TGTGCCAGCAGCTTGGGAGGGGGCGATCAGCCCCAGCATTTT.

The chain joins TRBV18 to TRBJ2-5; perhaps TRBD1 as D (5 bases). CDR1 is KGHSH and CDR2 is LQKENI in the germline V gene. Trimming pared 5 bases from V and 4 bases from J, leaving 17 bases between. The CDR3 totals 15 residues. The CDR3 is CASSGAPRGGETQYF. DNA for the CDR3: TGTGCCAGCTCAGGGGCCCCTAGGGGCGGAGAGACCCAGTACTTC. Using reference TRBV18 and TRBJ2-5 for the parts outside the CDR3, the full variable domain is NAGVMQNPRHLVRRRGQEARLRCSPMKGHSHVYWYRQLPEEGLKFMVYLQKENIIDESGMPKERFSAEFPKEGPSILRIQQVVRGDSAAYFCASSGAPRGGETQYFGPGTRLLVL.

V gene TRBV7-9 combines with J gene TRBJ2-1; 12 nucleotides line up with TRBD1. The germline V gene has CDR1 SEHNR and CDR2 FQNEAQ (reference sequence). Losses at the gene ends were 0 bases for V and 12 bases for J; bases not matched to a gene: 9. The CDR3 runs to 16 residues. The CDR3 coding sequence is TGTGCCAGCAGCTTAGCGGGGACAGGGGGCAAGTTTGGGCAGTTCTTC. It codes for CASSLAGTGGKFGQFF.

The rearrangement uses TRBV7-9 and TRBJ1-1, with D hard to call. V lost 5 bases and J lost 5, with 9 bases in between. This CDR3 region has 12 residues. Germline CDR1 SEHNR, CDR2 FQNEAQ (reference sequence). The CDR3: CASSPRRTEAFF. CDR3 coding DNA: TGTGCCAGCAGCCCCAGGAGGACTGAAGCTTTCTTT.

The rearrangement joins TRBV6-1 to TRBJ2-3; 10 nucleotides align to TRBD2. The CDR3 length is 14 residues. V was pared by 3 bases and J by 8 bases, with 5 bases of the junction left unmatched. Germline CDR1 is MNHNS and CDR2 is SASEGT. The CDR3 loop reads CASSDQAGGLTQYF. The CDR3 coding sequence is TGTGCCAGCAGTGACCAAGCGGGGGGGCTTACGCAGTATTTT.

A few counts support this clone. V is TRBV4-1 and J is TRBJ1-2, with D tentatively TRBD1 (5 bases). Germline CDR1 MGHRA, CDR2 YSYEKL. V lost 0 bases and J lost 8, with 10 bases in between. The CDR3 sequence is 13 residues long. The CDR3 region has the DNA TGCGCCAGCAGCCAAGATAGGGGTTGGGGCTACACCTTC. It codes for CASSQDRGWGYTF.

The gene calls are TRBV14 and TRBJ2-3, with 11 positions matching TRBD2. V gave up 7 bases and J gave up 0 bases; unmatched junction bases: 3. Germline assignment: CDR1 SGHDN and CDR2 FVKESK. There are 15 residues in the CDR3. This CDR3 is CASNIAGGSTDTQYF. The CDR3 nucleotides are TGTGCCAGCAACATAGCGGGGGGGAGCACAGATACGCAGTATTTT.

The chain uses TRBV7-9 and TRBJ2-7, with TRBD2 as a possible D gene (6 bases). Germline V lookup: CDR1 SEHNR, CDR2 FQNEAQ (reference sequence). Trimming stripped 2 bases from V and 1 base from J, with 12 bases between. The CDR3 contains 15 residues. The CDR3 loop is CASSLFMGGSYEQYF. CDR3 nucleotides: TGTGCCAGCAGCTTATTTATGGGGGGATCCTACGAGCAGTACTTC.

The chain employs TRBV18 and TRBJ1-6; 9 positions agree with TRBD1. This CDR3 has 15 residues. CDR1 and CDR2 (germline): KGHSH, LQKENI. With 1 base clipped from V and 7 bases from J, the junction kept 2 bases outside the gene matches. This CDR3 reads CASSPRDRANSPLHF. CDR3 coding DNA: TGTGCCAGCTCACCACGGGACAGGGCGAATTCACCCCTCCACTTT.

This clone occurred many times. This chain connects TRBV7-9 to TRBJ1-1; D is undetermined. The germline V gene encodes CDR1 SEHNR and CDR2 FQNEAQ (reference sequence). The CDR3 totals 13 residues. V shed 1 base and J shed 0 bases, with 3 bases lying between them. The DNA for the CDR3 is TGTGCCAGCAGCTTAGACATGAACACTGAAGCTTTCTTT. It specifies CASSLDMNTEAFF.

This chain connects TRBV11-2 to TRBJ2-1, with 8 bases identical to TRBD1. V dropped 5 bases and J dropped 7; count of bases not matched to a gene: 4. This CDR3 has 13 amino acids. Germline V CDR1 and CDR2: SGHAT, FQNNGV. CDR3 nucleotide sequence: TGTGCCAGCAGCAGTACAGGGGGGAATGAGCAGTTCTTC. It codes for CASSSTGGNEQFF.

The rearrangement links TRBV2 to TRBJ1-6; D is unclear. CDR1 and CDR2 from the germline V gene are SNHLY and FYNNEI. This CDR3 is built from 20 residues. The ends were cut back, 4 bases at V and 0 bases at J, with 22 bases in the middle. The CDR3 loop reads CASSVEGLGVGVSYNSPLHF. CDR3 coding DNA: TGTGCCAGCAGTGTTGAAGGGCTCGGTGTGGGAGTCTCCTATAATTCACCCCTCCACTTT.

The V and J genes are TRBV2 and TRBJ1-2; TRBD1 is a possible D gene (6 bases). Germline V lookup: CDR1 SNHLY, CDR2 FYNNEI. CDR3 length: 15 residues. Between the trimmed V and J ends, which lost 2 bases and 7 bases, there was a span of 17 bases. Here the CDR3 reads CASSETGPVVRGYTF. CDR3 coding DNA: TGTGCCAGCAGTGAAACAGGGCCCGTCGTTCGTGGCTACACCTTC.

The V gene is TRBV6-6, the J gene TRBJ2-1; TRBD1 agrees at 11 bases. CDR1 is MNHNY and CDR2 is SVGAGI in the germline V gene (reference sequence). The V and J ends lost 6 bases and 9 bases, in that order; junction bases with no gene match: 10. This CDR3 is built from 15 residues. CDR3 in amino acids: CASRKGQGAGGEQFF. The DNA for the CDR3 is TGTGCCAGCAGAAAAGGACAGGGGGCAGGGGGTGAGCAGTTCTTC.

This rearrangement joins TRBV11-2 to TRBJ2-5, with no clear D. The CDR3 extends over 14 amino acids. Germline CDR1 SGHAT, CDR2 FQNNGV. The V end lost 2 bases, the J end lost 2 bases, and 9 bases lay between the germline ends. This CDR3 reads CASSLNTAQETQYF. CDR3 bases: TGTGCCAGCAGCTTAAATACAGCTCAAGAGACCCAGTACTTC.

The DNA of the CDR3 is TGTGCCAGCAGCCCGTTATCTTTTGCGGGCTTCATGAACACTGAAGCTTTCTTT. Translated, it gives CASSPLSFAGFMNTEAFF. The rearrangement uses TRBV5-4 and TRBJ1-1, with D uncertain. Germline loops: CDR1 SGHNT, CDR2 YYREEE (reference sequence). This CDR3 is built from 18 residues. V lost 4 bases, J lost 0 bases, and 22 bases lay in between.

The CDR3 sequence is CAISDPGTSGNNEQFF. CDR3 sequence (DNA): TGTGCCATCAGTGATCCAGGGACTAGCGGCAACAATGAGCAGTTCTTC. The chain joins TRBV10-3 to TRBJ2-1, with 11 bases that match TRBD2. CDR3 length: 16 amino acids. Looked up from germline, CDR1 is ENHRY and CDR2 is SYGVKD. The trim removed 3 bases at V and 5 bases at J, leaving 6 bases unmatched.

This clone was recorded only once. The chain combines TRBV2 with TRBJ2-1, with 7 positions matching TRBD1. In germline, CDR1 is SNHLY, CDR2 FYNNEI. Losses at the gene ends were 5 bases for V and 0 bases for J; bases not matched to a gene: 4. This CDR3 comprises 15 residues. The CDR3 DNA is TGTGCCAGCAGTAGACAGGGTAGCTCCTACAATGAGCAGTTCTTC. Translating it yields CASSRQGSSYNEQFF.